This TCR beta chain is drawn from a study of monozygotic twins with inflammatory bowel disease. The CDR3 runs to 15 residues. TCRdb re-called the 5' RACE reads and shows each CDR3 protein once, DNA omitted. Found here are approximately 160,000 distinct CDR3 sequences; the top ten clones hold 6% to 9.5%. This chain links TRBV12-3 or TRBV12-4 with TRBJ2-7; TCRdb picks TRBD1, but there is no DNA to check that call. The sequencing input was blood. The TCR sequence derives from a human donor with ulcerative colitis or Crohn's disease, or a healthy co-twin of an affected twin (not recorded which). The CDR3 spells CASSQEATGSYEQYF.